This paragraph reports one T cell receptor beta chain. Sorting with CD45RO/CCR7/CD25/CD127/CD95/CD27 yielded naive, central memory, regulatory and stem-like memory CD4+ cells. The record originates from a study of beta chain features in type 1 diabetes. The CDR3 sequence is 15 residues long. The ends were cut back, 5 bases at V and 6 bases at J, with 19 bases in the middle. Germline V gene lookup returns CDR1 SEHNR and CDR2 FQNEAQ (reference sequence). Since all of the isolated RNA was reverse transcribed, expressed TCRB transcripts were what got sequenced. This table comes from immunoSEQ multiplex PCR, and its TCRdb copy is limited to in-frame clones, with some not included. The sample lists roughly 500,000 clones, 30% seen once, with 0.05% to 0.065% in the top ten.

What was sequenced was naive CD4+ T cells from blood. This rearrangement joins TRBV7-9 to TRBJ1-2; a weak D match, TRBD1 (5 bases). The origin of this receptor is a young man in good health. The CDR3 protein is CASSPGAGRADGYTF. The CDR3 nucleotides read TGTGCCAGCAGCCCCGGAGCGGGCAGGGCGGATGGCTACACCTTC.